Listed below are T cell receptor beta chains from one sample, sequenced in a study of beta chain features in type 1 diabetes. Clones were sequenced by immunoSEQ multiplex PCR, and TCRdb holds only the in-frame ones, with some missing. The sample consists of 300,000 to 350,000 clones, around 9.7% of them appearing once. The sample was central memory CD4+ T cells from blood. Receptors originate from a young man with type 1 diabetes. CDR3s include the opening cysteine and the closing phenylalanine or tryptophan. A D gene is named only where the DNA matches it firmly. Not all rows give a size; the values are once, few, many and, for expanded clones, a class.

CDR3 DNA: TGTGCCAGCAGCTTACAGGGGAGATCGGGCAATCAGCCCCAGCATTTT
CDR3 protein: CASSLQGRSGNQPQHF
J gene: TRBJ1-5
clone size: few
V gene: TRBV7-2
D gene: -

CDR3 DNA: TGTGCCAGCAGCTTAATGAGGGGAGATACGCAGTATTTT
CDR3 protein: CASSLMRGDTQYF
J gene: TRBJ2-3
clone size: -
V gene: TRBV7-2
D gene: -

CDR3 DNA: TGTGCCAGCAGCCCCCGACAGGAACAAAATACGCAGTATTTT
CDR3 protein: CASSPRQEQNTQYF
J gene: TRBJ2-3
clone size: -
V gene: TRBV7-8
D gene: -

CDR3 DNA: TGTGCCAGCAGGCAGGGACGGACTAATGAAAAACTGTTTTTT
CDR3 protein: CASRQGRTNEKLFF
J gene: TRBJ1-4
clone size: few
V gene: TRBV27
D gene: -

CDR3 DNA: TGTGCCAGCAGCTCGGACAGGCGGCTAGAGACCCAGTACTTC
CDR3 protein: CASSSDRRLETQYF
J gene: TRBJ2-5
clone size: -
V gene: TRBV7-9
D gene: TRBD1

CDR3 DNA: TGTGCCAGCAGCCGTCCTGGGTACCAAGAGACCCAGTACTTC
CDR3 protein: CASSRPGYQETQYF
J gene: TRBJ2-5
clone size: -
V gene: TRBV7-2
D gene: -

CDR3 DNA: TGTGCCTGGAGGGTAAAAAGACAGGGTTCACCCCTCCACTTT
CDR3 protein: CAWRVKRQGSPLHF
J gene: TRBJ1-6
clone size: few
V gene: TRBV30
D gene: TRBD1

CDR3 DNA: TGTGCCAGCTCCTCTTTGGGGGAGGGGGCCTACGAGCAGTACTTC
CDR3 protein: CASSSLGEGAYEQYF
J gene: TRBJ2-7
clone size: few
V gene: TRBV28
D gene: -

CDR3 DNA: TGTGCCAGCAGCTTATGGGTCGGGGCTGAAGAGACCCAGTACTTC
CDR3 protein: CASSLWVGAEETQYF
J gene: TRBJ2-5
clone size: few
V gene: TRBV7-2
D gene: -

CDR3 DNA: TGTGCCTGGAGTAGTGGCTCCGGTACGGAGGGGCTGAGAGGCTACACCTTC
CDR3 protein: CAWSSGSGTEGLRGYTF
J gene: TRBJ1-2
clone size: few
V gene: TRBV30
D gene: -

CDR3 DNA: TGTGCCAGCAGCTCGAGACTAGCGGGTAGCACAGATACGCAGTATTTT
CDR3 protein: CASSSRLAGSTDTQYF
J gene: TRBJ2-3
clone size: few
V gene: TRBV7-9
D gene: TRBD2

CDR3 DNA: TGCAGCGTTGATGGGGGGGCTCGGGATAGCACTGAAGCTTTCTTT
CDR3 protein: CSVDGGARDSTEAFF
J gene: TRBJ1-1
clone size: few
V gene: TRBV29-1
D gene: -

CDR3 DNA: TGTGCCAGCAGTCCAGGACTAGCGGGGGGCACAGATACGCAGTATTTT
CDR3 protein: CASSPGLAGGTDTQYF
J gene: TRBJ2-3
clone size: few
V gene: TRBV27
D gene: TRBD2

CDR3 DNA: TGTGCCAGCAGCGCCACCCCTCACCTTTCACCCCTCCACTTT
CDR3 protein: CASSATPHLSPLHF
J gene: TRBJ1-6
clone size: few
V gene: TRBV7-2
D gene: -

CDR3 DNA: TGCGCCAGCAGCGTGGGTCAGGGCCATTACACTGAAGCTTTCTTT
CDR3 protein: CASSVGQGHYTEAFF
J gene: TRBJ1-1
clone size: few
V gene: TRBV5-1
D gene: -

CDR3 DNA: TGTGCCAGCAGTGATATGGGGGGGTACAATGAGCAGTTCTTC
CDR3 protein: CASSDMGGYNEQFF
J gene: TRBJ2-1
clone size: few
V gene: TRBV2
D gene: TRBD2

CDR3 DNA: TGTGCCAGCAGCTTAGTCAGTAGCGGGACAAAAAAGACCCAGTACTTC
CDR3 protein: CASSLVSSGTKKTQYF
J gene: TRBJ2-5
clone size: -
V gene: TRBV7-2
D gene: TRBD2

CDR3 DNA: TGCGCCAGCGCCTATGGGCAGACAAACCAAGAGACCCAGTACTTC
CDR3 protein: CASAYGQTNQETQYF
J gene: TRBJ2-5
clone size: few
V gene: TRBV5-1
D gene: -

CDR3 DNA: TGTGCCAGCAGCACGACAGCTGATGGCAATCAGCCCCAGCATTTT
CDR3 protein: CASSTTADGNQPQHF
J gene: TRBJ1-5
clone size: many
V gene: TRBV21-1
D gene: -

CDR3 DNA: TGTGCCAGCGGCAGGGGACAAGAGACCCAGTACTTC
CDR3 protein: CASGRGQETQYF
J gene: TRBJ2-5
clone size: -
V gene: TRBV7-9
D gene: -

CDR3 DNA: TGTGCCAGCAGTAAGCGGGACAGGGCCTACAATGAGCAGTTCTTC
CDR3 protein: CASSKRDRAYNEQFF
J gene: TRBJ2-1
clone size: many
V gene: TRBV6-5
D gene: TRBD1

CDR3 DNA: TGTGCCAGCAGCAAGAAGTCCGGGGTGAACACTGAAGCTTTCTTT
CDR3 protein: CASSKKSGVNTEAFF
J gene: TRBJ1-1
clone size: few
V gene: TRBV14
D gene: -

CDR3 DNA: TGCGCCAGCAGCCAATGGACTAGCGGGGGGTCCGGGGAGCTGTTTTTT
CDR3 protein: CASSQWTSGGSGELFF
J gene: TRBJ2-2
clone size: -
V gene: TRBV4-3
D gene: TRBD2

CDR3 DNA: TGTGCCAGCAGCCCCCCCGGGACAGGGAACACTGAAGCTTTCTTT
CDR3 protein: CASSPPGTGNTEAFF
J gene: TRBJ1-1
clone size: few
V gene: TRBV7-9
D gene: TRBD1

CDR3 DNA: TGTGCCAGCAGCTTAATGCTGGGTCGACAGGACGGCTACACCTTC
CDR3 protein: CASSLMLGRQDGYTF
J gene: TRBJ1-2
clone size: -
V gene: TRBV7-2
D gene: -

CDR3 DNA: TGTGCCAGCAGTCTAGCTTATGAGCAGTTCTTC
CDR3 protein: CASSLAYEQFF
J gene: TRBJ2-1
clone size: few
V gene: TRBV2
D gene: -

CDR3 DNA: TGTGCTAGTGCCTCTGGGGGTGTTAGGGAGACCCAGTACTTC
CDR3 protein: CASASGGVRETQYF
J gene: TRBJ2-5
clone size: many
V gene: TRBV12-5
D gene: -